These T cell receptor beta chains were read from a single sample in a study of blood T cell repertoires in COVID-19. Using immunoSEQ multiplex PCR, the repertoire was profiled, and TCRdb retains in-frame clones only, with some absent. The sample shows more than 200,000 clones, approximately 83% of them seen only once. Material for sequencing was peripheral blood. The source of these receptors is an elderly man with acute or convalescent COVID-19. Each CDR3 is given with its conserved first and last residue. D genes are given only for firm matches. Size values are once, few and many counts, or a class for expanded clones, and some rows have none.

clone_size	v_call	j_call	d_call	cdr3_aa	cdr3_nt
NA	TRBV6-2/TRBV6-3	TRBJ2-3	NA	CASSYEAHLPNTDTQYF	TGTGCCAGCAGTTACGAGGCACACCTACCCAACACAGATACGCAGTATTTT
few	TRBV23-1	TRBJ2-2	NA	CASTQGYTGELFF	TGCGCCAGCACCCAGGGTTACACCGGGGAGCTGTTTTTT
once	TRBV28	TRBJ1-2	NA	CASSGTGYYGYTF	TGTGCCAGCAGTGGTACAGGGTATTATGGCTACACCTTC
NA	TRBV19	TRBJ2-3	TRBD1	CASSNRGLGDTQYF	TGTGCCAGTAGCAACAGGGGATTGGGAGATACGCAGTATTTT
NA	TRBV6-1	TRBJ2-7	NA	CASSEMSGFNSYEQYF	TGTGCCAGCAGTGAAATGAGCGGGTTTAACTCCTACGAGCAGTACTTC
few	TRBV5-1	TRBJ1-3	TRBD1	CASSSRTGLSSGNTIYF	TGCGCCAGCAGCTCACGGACAGGCTTGAGCTCTGGAAACACCATATATTTT
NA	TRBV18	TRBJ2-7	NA	CASSPPFGEQYF	TGTGCCAGCTCACCTCCTTTCGGTGAGCAGTACTTC
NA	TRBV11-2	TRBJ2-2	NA	CASSRSRDTGELFF	TGTGCCAGCAGCCGCTCCAGGGACACCGGGGAGCTGTTTTTT
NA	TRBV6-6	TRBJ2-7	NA	CASSLRQGSHGEQYF	TGTGCCAGCAGTCTTAGGCAGGGGAGTCATGGCGAGCAGTACTTC
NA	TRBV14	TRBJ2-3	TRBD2	CASSYGRILAGGTDTQYF	TGTGCCAGCAGCTACGGACGGATATTAGCGGGGGGAACAGATACGCAGTATTTT
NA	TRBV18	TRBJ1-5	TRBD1	CASSPPGQPNQPQHF	TGTGCCAGCTCACCCCCGGGACAGCCCAATCAGCCCCAGCATTTT
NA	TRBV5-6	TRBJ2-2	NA	CATHSLTGELFF	TGTGCCACCCACAGTCTCACCGGGGAGCTGTTTTTT
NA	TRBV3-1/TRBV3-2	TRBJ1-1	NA	CASSRRSMRDEAFF	TGTGCCAGCAGCCGCAGGTCGATGAGGGATGAAGCTTTCTTT
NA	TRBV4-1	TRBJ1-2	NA	CASRLTGEDGYTF	TGCGCCAGCAGACTGACAGGAGAGGATGGCTACACCTTC
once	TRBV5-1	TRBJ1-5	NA	CASSLSGYSNQPQHF	TGCGCCAGCAGCTTGTCAGGATATAGCAATCAGCCCCAGCATTTT
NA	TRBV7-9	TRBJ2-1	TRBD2	CASYSGGVPEQFF	TGTGCCAGCTATAGCGGGGGGGTGCCCGAGCAGTTCTTC
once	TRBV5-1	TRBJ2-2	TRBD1	CASSPTGTVNTGELFF	TGCGCCAGCAGCCCCACCGGGACAGTCAACACCGGGGAGCTGTTTTTT
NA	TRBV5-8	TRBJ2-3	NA	CASSPRLGTQYF	TGTGCCAGCAGCCCCCGTCTCGGTACGCAGTATTTT
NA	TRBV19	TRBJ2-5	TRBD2	CASSITSGKQETQYF	TGTGCCAGTAGTATAACTAGCGGAAAACAAGAGACCCAGTACTTC
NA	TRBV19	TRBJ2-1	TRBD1	CASSIWGTGADEQFF	TGTGCCAGTAGTATTTGGGGGACAGGGGCGGATGAGCAGTTCTTC
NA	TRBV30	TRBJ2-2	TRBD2	CAWNVVAGGSGELFF	TGTGCCTGGAATGTGGTAGCGGGAGGGAGCGGGGAGCTGTTTTTT
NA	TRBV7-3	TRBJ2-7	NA	CASSLYRNRTYEQYF	TGTGCCAGCAGCTTATACAGGAATAGGACCTACGAGCAGTACTTC
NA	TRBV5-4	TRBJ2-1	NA	CASSSEPSSYNEQFF	TGTGCCAGCAGCTCGGAGCCAAGCTCCTACAATGAGCAGTTCTTC
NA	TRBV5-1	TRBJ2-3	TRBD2	CASSQRRLAGTPADTQYF	TGCGCCAGCAGCCAAAGACGACTAGCGGGGACCCCAGCAGATACGCAGTATTTT
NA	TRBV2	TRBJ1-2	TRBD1	CASSGQGGYTF	TGTGCCAGCAGTGGACAGGGAGGCTACACCTTC
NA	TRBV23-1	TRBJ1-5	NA	CASSHWKRASNQPQHF	TGCGCCAGCAGTCACTGGAAGAGGGCGAGCAATCAGCCCCAGCATTTT
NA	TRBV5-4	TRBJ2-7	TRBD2	CASSFSGEGQIRYF	TGTGCCAGCAGCTTTAGCGGGGAGGGCCAAATCCGGTACTTC
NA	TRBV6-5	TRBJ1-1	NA	CASSHDRRMNTEAFF	TGTGCCAGCAGTCACGACAGGAGAATGAACACTGAAGCTTTCTTT
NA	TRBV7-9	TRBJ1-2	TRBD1	CASSLGTGDGYTF	TGTGCCAGCAGCTTAGGGACAGGGGATGGCTACACCTTC
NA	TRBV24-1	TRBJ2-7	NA	CATSDTQGTYEQYF	TGTGCCACCAGTGATACTCAGGGGACCTACGAGCAGTACTTC
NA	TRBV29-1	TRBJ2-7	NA	CSVEGGLTGVGGRKQYF	TGCAGCGTTGAAGGAGGTCTCACAGGTGTGGGGGGGCGCAAGCAGTACTTC
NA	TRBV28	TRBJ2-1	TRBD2	CASSRTRSSYNEQFF	TGTGCCAGCAGCCGGACTAGGAGCTCCTACAATGAGCAGTTCTTC
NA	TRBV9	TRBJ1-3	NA	CASTPIGSRSGNTIYF	TGTGCCAGCACTCCCATCGGGTCCAGATCTGGAAACACCATATATTTT
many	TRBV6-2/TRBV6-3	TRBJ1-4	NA	CASSSRQVLNEKLFF	TGTGCCAGCAGTTCCCGACAGGTACTTAATGAAAAACTGTTTTTT
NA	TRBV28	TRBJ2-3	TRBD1	CASSPIPRQGVGTDTQYF	TGTGCCAGCAGTCCCATTCCTCGACAGGGGGTAGGCACAGATACGCAGTATTTT
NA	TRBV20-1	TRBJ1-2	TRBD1	CSASVPTGDNYGYTF	TGCAGTGCTAGTGTACCCACAGGGGACAACTATGGCTACACCTTC
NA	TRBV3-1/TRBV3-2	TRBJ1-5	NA	CASSLSSNQPQHF	TGTGCCAGCAGCCTTAGTAGCAATCAGCCCCAGCATTTT
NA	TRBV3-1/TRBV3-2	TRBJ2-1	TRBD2	CASSQDHPSGRNDEQFF	TGTGCCAGCAGCCAAGATCACCCTAGCGGGAGGAACGATGAGCAGTTCTTC